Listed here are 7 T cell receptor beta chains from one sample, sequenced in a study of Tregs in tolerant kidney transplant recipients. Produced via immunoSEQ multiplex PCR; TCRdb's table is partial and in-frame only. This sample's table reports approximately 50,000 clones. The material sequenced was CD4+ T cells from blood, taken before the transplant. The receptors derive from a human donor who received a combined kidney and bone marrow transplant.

The CDR3 sequence: CASSRDRDDGYTF. CDR3 DNA (partial): TGTGCCAGTAGTAGGGACAGGGACGATGGC. This chain links TRBV19 with TRBJ1-2; TRBD1 aligns across 9 bases. The CDR3 end is not reached by the read, which stops 3 residues before it; the germline J gene fills it in. The V and J ends lost 4 bases and 6 bases, in that order; junction bases with no gene match: 3. The CDR3 loop spans 13 amino acids. Looked up from germline, CDR1 is LNHDA and CDR2 is SQIVND (reference sequence).

The chain's CDR3 is CAWSLERSGELFF. Incomplete CDR3 DNA: TGTGCCTGGAGTTTAGAAAGATCCGGGGAG. The rearrangement joins TRBV30 to TRBJ2-2; D uncertain. The CDR3 goes on 3 residues after the read ends, and that part is filled in from the germline J gene. Trimming stripped 2 bases from V and 6 bases from J, with 10 bases between. Germline V gene data show CDR1 as GTSNPN and CDR2 as SVGIG (reference sequence). The CDR3 runs 13 residues.

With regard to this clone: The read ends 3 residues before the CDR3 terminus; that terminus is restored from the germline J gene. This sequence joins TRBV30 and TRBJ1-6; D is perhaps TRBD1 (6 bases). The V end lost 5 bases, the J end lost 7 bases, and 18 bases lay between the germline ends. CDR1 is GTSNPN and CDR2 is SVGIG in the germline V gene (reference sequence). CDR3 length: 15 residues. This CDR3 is CAWHTGTRTNSPLHF. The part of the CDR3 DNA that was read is TGTGCCTGGCATACAGGGACTAGGACGAATTCACCC.

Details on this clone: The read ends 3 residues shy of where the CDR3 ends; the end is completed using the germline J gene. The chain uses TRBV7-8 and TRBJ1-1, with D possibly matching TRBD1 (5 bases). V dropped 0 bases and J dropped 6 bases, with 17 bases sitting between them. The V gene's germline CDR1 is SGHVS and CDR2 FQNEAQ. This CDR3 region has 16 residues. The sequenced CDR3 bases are TGTGCCAGCAGCTTAGCGGCGGTTTCCGGGGGGGCTGAA. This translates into CASSLAAVSGGAE. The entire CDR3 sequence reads CASSLAAVSGGAEAFF.

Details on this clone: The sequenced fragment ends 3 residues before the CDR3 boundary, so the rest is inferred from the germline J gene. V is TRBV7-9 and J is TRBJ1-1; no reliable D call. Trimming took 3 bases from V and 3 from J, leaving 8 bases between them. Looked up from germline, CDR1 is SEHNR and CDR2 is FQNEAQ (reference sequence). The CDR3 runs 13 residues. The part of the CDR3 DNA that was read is TGTGCCAGCAGCTTGACACCGGACACTGAA. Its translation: CASSLTPDTE. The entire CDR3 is CASSLTPDTEAFF.

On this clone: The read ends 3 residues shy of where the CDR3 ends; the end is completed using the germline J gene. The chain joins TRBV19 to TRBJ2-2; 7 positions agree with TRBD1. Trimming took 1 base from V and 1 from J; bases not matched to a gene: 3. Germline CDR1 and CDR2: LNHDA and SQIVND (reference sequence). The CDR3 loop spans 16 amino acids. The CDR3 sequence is CASSIAGQMNTGELFF. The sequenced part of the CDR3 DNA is TGTGCCAGTAGTATAGCGGGACAGATGAACACCGGGGAG.

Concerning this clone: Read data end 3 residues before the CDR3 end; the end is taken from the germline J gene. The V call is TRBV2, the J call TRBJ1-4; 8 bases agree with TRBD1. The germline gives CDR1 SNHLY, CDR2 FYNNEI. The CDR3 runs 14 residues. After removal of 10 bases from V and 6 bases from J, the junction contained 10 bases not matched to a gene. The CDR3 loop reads CATTQDRDDEKLFF. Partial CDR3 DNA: TGTGCCACCACCCAGGACAGGGATGATGAAAAA.